The 7 T cell receptor beta chains given below trace back to one sample, sequenced in a study of blood T cell repertoires in COVID-19 (dated by TCRdb to 2020 to 2022). Libraries were built with the immunoSEQ multiplex PCR assay. The source is immuneACCESS, and TCRdb retained only in-frame sequences with V and J called. Part of the clones is not carried over; for the studies checked, unresolved V genes explain less than half of this, and the remainder is unexplained. The table for this sample lists about 170,000 clones; more than 75% of them were counted only once. The biggest ten clones account for less than 3.5% of the sample. Sequenced material: peripheral blood. These receptors came from a man aged 70 or older with acute or convalescent COVID-19.

This clone occurred a few times. The gene calls are TRBV7-8 and TRBJ1-1; no reliable D call. The CDR3 covers 13 residues. The ends were cut back, 3 bases at V and 1 base at J, with 6 bases in the middle. Looked up from germline, CDR1 is SGHVS and CDR2 is FQNEAQ. Here the CDR3 reads CASSLEGNTEAFF. The CDR3 DNA follows: TGTGCCAGCAGCTTGGAGGGGAACACTGAAGCTTTCTTT.

The chain carries TRBV5-1 and TRBJ2-1, with D perhaps TRBD1 (6 bases). Between the trimmed V and J ends, which lost 1 base and 4 bases, there was a span of 6 bases. The CDR3 sequence is 13 residues long. Germline V gene lookup returns CDR1 SGHRS and CDR2 YFSETQ. The CDR3 spells CASSLTGYNEQFF. The CDR3 region has the DNA TGCGCCAGCAGCTTGACAGGGTACAATGAGCAGTTCTTC.

The V gene is TRBV2, the J gene TRBJ1-1, with D possibly TRBD1 on 5 matching bases. This CDR3 region has 14 residues. Per the germline V gene, CDR1 is SNHLY and CDR2 is FYNNEI. Between the trimmed V and J ends, which lost 4 bases and 6 bases, there was a span of 15 bases. The CDR3: CASSAQGGIAEAFF. The CDR3 DNA follows: TGTGCCAGCAGTGCGCAGGGTGGGATCGCTGAAGCTTTCTTT.

The chain carries TRBV27 and TRBJ2-2, with unresolved D. Trimming shortened V by 3 bases and J by 1 base, and 6 bases separated the two germline ends. Germline V gene lookup returns CDR1 MNHEY and CDR2 SMNVEV (reference sequence). The CDR3 is 14 residues long. This CDR3 reads CASSLSLNTGELFF. DNA for the CDR3: TGTGCCAGCAGTTTGTCATTGAACACCGGGGAGCTGTTTTTT.

The rearrangement joins TRBV6-5 to TRBJ2-7; D is undetermined. Germline V gene sequence: CDR1 MNHEY, CDR2 SVGAGI. CDR3 length: 14 amino acids. V shed 0 bases and J shed 1 base, with 7 bases lying between them. CDR3 nucleotide sequence: TGTGCCAGCAGTTACTCGCCAGGTTCCTACGAGCAGTACTTC. Its translation is CASSYSPGSYEQYF.

The chain joins TRBV10-3 to TRBJ1-1; no firm D call. The CDR3 has 13 amino acids. Trimming left V 0 bases short and J 2 bases short, with 4 bases between. CDR1 and CDR2 from the germline V gene are ENHRY and SYGVKD. The CDR3 DNA reads TGTGCCATCAGTGAGTCGCGAAACACTGAAGCTTTCTTT. Its translation is CAISESRNTEAFF.

This chain connects TRBV28 to TRBJ1-4, with D possibly being TRBD1 (6 bases). Germline CDR1 reads MDHEN; CDR2 reads SYDVKM. Trimming shortened V by 6 bases and J by 4 bases, and 12 bases separated the two germline ends. CDR3 length: 14 residues. CDR3 protein: CASRNRADNEKLFF. CDR3 nucleotides: TGTGCCAGCAGAAACAGGGCGGATAATGAAAAACTGTTTTTT.